This note documents a single T cell receptor beta chain sequence. The CDR3 covers 14 residues. Per the germline V gene, CDR1 is SGHRS and CDR2 is YFSETQ. Trimming stripped 0 bases from V and 3 bases from J, with 8 bases between. The source of the sample is a study of control samples from healthy donors and cancer patients. The table came from immunoSEQ multiplex PCR; TCRdb's copy has only in-frame clones and leaves some out. The sample holds about 130,000 clones; around 94% are singletons and the top ten take about 14%. The sequenced sample was PBMCs. This TCR was sampled from a man in his 60s with colorectal cancer. The rearrangement joins TRBV5-1 to TRBJ2-3, with D unclear. CDR3 amino acids: CASSLESSTDTQYF. The CDR3 region has the DNA TGCGCCAGCAGCTTGGAGTCTTCAACAGATACGCAGTATTTT.